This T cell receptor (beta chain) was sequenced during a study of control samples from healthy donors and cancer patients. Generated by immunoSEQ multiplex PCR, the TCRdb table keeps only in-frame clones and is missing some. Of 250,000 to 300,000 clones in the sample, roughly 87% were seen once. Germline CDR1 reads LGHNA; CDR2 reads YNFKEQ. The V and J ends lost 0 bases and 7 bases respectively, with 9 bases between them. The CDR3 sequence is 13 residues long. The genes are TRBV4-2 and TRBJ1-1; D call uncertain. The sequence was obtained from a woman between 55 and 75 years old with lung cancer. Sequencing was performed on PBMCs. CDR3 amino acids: CASSQDLGGEAFF. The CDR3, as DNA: TGTGCCAGCAGCCAAGATCTTGGAGGTGAAGCTTTCTTT.